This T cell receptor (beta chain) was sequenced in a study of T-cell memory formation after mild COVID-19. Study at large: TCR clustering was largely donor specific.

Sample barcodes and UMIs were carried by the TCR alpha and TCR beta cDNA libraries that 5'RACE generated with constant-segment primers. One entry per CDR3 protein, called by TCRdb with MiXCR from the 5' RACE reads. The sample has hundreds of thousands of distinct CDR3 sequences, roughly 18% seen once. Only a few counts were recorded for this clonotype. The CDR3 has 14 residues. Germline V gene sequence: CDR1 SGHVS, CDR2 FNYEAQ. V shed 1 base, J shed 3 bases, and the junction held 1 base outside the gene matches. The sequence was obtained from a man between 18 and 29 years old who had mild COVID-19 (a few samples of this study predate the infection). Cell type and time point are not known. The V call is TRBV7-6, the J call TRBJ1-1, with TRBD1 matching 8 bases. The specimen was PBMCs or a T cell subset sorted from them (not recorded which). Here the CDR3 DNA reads TGTGCCAGCAGCTTAGTACAGGGGGACACTGAAGCTTTCTTT. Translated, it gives CASSLVQGDTEAFF.